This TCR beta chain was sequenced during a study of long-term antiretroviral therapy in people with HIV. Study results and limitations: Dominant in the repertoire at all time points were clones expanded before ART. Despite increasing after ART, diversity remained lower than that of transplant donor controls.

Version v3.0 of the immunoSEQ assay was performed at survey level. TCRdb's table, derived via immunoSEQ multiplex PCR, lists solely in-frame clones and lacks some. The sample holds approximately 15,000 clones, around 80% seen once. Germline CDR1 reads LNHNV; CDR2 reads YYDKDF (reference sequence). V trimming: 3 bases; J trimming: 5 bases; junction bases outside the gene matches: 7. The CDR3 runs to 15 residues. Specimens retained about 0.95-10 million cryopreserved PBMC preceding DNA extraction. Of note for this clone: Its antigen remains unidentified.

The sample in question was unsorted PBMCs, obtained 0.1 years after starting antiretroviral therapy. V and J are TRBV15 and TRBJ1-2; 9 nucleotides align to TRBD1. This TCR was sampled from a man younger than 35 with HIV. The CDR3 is CATSRSGQGRYGYTF. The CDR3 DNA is TGTGCCACCAGCAGGTCGGGACAGGGTCGGTATGGCTACACCTTC.